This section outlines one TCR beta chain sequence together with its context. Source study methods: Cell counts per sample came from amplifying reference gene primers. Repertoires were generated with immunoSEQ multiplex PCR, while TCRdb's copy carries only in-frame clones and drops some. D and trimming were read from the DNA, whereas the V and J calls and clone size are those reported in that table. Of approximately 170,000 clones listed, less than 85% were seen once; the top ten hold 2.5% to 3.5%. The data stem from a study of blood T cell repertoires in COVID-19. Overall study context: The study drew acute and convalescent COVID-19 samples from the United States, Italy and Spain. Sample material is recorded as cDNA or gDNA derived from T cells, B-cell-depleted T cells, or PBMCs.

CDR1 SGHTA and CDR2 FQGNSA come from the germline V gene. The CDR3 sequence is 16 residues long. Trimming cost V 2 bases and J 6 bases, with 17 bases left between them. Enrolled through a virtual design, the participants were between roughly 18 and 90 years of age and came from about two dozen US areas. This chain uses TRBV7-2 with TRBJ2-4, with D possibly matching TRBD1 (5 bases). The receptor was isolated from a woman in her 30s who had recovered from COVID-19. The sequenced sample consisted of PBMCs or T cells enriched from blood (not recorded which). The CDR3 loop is CASSLIRMGQGNIQYF. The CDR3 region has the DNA TGTGCCAGCAGCTTAATCAGGATGGGGCAGGGAAACATTCAGTACTTC.